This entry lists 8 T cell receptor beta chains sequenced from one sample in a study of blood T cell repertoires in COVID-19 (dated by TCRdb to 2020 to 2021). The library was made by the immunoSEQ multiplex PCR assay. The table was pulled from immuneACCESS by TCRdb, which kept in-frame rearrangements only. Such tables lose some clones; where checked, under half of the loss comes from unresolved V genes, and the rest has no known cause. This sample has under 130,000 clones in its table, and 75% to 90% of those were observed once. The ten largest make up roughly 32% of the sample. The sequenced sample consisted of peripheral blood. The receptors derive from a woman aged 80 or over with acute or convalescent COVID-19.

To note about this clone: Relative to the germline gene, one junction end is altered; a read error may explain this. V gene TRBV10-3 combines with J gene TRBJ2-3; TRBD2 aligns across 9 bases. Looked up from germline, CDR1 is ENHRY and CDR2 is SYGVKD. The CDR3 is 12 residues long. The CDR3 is CAISAPGLAPFF. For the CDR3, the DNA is TGTGCCATCAGCGCACCGGGACTAGCTCCTTTTTTT.

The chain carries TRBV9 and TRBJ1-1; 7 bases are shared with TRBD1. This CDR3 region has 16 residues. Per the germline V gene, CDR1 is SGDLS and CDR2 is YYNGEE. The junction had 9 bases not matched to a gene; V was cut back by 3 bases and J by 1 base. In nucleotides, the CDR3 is TGTGCCAGCAGCGCACATCGGGACAGCCAGAACACTGAAGCTTTCTTT. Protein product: CASSAHRDSQNTEAFF.

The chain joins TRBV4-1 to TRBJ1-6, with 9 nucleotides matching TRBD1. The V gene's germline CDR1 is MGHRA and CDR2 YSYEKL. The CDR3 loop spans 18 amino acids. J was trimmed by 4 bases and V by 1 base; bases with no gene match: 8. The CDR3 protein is CASSQAQGAIFYNSPLHF. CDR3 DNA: TGCGCCAGCAGCCAAGCACAGGGGGCTATCTTTTATAATTCACCCCTCCACTTT.

The CDR3 protein is CASSIPQGRGQTYGGYTF. DNA of the CDR3: TGTGCCAGTAGTATCCCCCAGGGCAGGGGGCAAACCTATGGCGGCTACACCTTC. The V call is TRBV19, the J call TRBJ1-2; TRBD1 matches 8 bases. Germline CDR1 LNHDA, CDR2 SQIVND (reference sequence). The CDR3 length is 18 residues. The junction had 20 bases not matched to a gene; V was cut back by 3 bases and J by 8 bases.

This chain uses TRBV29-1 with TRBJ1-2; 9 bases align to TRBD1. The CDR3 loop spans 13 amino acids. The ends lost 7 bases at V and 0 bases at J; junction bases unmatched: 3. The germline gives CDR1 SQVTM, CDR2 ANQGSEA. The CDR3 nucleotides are TGCAGCGCCTGGACAGGGGCTAACTATGGCTACACCTTC. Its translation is CSAWTGANYGYTF.

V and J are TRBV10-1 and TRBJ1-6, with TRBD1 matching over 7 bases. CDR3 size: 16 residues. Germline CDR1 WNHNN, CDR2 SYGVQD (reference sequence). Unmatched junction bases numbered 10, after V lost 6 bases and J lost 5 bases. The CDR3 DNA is TGCGCCAGCAGGGACCTTACAGGGGACGATAATTCACCCCTCCACTTT. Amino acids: CASRDLTGDDNSPLHF.

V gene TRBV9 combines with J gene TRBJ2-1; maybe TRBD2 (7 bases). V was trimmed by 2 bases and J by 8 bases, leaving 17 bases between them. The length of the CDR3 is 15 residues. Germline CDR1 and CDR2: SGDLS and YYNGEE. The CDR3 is CASSVWGGGLDEQFF. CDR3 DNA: TGTGCCAGCAGCGTCTGGGGCGGGGGCCTCGATGAGCAGTTCTTC.

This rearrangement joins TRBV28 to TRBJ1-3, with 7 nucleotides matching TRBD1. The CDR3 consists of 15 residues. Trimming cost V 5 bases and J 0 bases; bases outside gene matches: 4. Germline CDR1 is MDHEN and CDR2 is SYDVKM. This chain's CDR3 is CASSTGDRSGNTIYF. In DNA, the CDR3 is TGTGCCAGCAGTACAGGGGACCGCTCTGGAAACACCATATATTTT.